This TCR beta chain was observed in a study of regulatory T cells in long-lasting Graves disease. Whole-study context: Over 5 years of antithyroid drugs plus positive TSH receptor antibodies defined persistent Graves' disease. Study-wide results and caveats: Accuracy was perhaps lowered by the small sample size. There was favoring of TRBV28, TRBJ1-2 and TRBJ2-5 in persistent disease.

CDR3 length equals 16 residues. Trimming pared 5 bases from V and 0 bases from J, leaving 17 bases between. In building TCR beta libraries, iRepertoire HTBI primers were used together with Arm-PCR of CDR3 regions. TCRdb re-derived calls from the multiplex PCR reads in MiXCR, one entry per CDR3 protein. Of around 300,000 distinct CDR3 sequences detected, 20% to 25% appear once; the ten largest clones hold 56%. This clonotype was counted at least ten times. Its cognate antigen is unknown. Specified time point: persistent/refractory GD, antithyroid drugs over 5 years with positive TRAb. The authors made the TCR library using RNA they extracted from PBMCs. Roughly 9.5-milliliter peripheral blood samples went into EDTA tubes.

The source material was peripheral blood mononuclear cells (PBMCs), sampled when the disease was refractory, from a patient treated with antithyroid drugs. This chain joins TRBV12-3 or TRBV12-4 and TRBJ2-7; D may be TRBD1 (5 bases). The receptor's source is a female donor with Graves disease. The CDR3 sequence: CASSIKGRVFSYEQYF. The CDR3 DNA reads TGTGCCAGCAGTATAAAGGGCAGGGTATTCTCCTACGAGCAGTACTTC.